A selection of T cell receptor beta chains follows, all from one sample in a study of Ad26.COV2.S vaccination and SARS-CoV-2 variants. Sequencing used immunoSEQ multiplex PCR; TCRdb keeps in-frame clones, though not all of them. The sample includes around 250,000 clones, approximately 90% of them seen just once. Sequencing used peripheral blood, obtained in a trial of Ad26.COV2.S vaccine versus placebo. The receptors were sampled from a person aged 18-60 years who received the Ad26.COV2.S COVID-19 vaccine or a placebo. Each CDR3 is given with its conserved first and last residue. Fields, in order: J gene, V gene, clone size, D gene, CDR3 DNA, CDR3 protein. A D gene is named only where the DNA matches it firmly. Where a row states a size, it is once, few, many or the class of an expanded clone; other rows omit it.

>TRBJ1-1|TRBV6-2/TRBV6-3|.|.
TGTGCCAGCAGTTACTCCCGCAGGGTCGGTCGGACTGAAGCTTTCTTT
CASSYSRRVGRTEAFF
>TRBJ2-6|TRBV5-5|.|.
TGTGCCAGCAGCCCTCTAGGATCTGGGGCCAACGTCCTGACTTTC
CASSPLGSGANVLTF
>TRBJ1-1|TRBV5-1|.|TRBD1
TGCGCCAGCAGCTTAGGGGGACAGTACACTGAAGCTTTCTTT
CASSLGGQYTEAFF
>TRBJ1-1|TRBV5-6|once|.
TGTGCCAGCAGCGGAATGTTAGTGAACACTGAAGCTTTCTTT
CASSGMLVNTEAFF
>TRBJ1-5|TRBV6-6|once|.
TGTGCCAGCAATGACTGGGGGGCAGGACAGCCCCAGCATTTT
CASNDWGAGQPQHF
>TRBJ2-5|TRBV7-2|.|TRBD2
TGTGCCAGCAGTCCTAGCGGGGGGGCCGTGACCCAGTACTTC
CASSPSGGAVTQYF
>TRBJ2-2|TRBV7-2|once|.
TGTGCCAGCAGCTTGGTGGGCCCCGGGGAGCTGTTTTTT
CASSLVGPGELFF
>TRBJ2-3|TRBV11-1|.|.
TGTGCCAGCAGCTTCGGCGGCACAGATACGCAGTATTTT
CASSFGGTDTQYF
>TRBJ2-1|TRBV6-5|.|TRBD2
TGTGCCAGCAGCCCGGGACTAGCGGGAGGTAGTGAGCAGTTCTTC
CASSPGLAGGSEQFF
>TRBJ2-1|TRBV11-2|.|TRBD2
TGTGCCAGCAGCATAATAGGACTAGCGGATGGGGGTGAGCAGTTCTTC
CASSIIGLADGGEQFF
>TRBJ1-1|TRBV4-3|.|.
TGCGCCAGCAGCCAAGACGCCGTTGGCACTGAAGCTTTCTTT
CASSQDAVGTEAFF
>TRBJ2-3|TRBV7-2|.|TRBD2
TGTGCCAGCAGCCCTAGGACTAGCGGGATCACAGATACGCAGTATTTT
CASSPRTSGITDTQYF
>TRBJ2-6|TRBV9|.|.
TGTGCCAGCAGCTCCGTTACCGGGGCCAACGTCCTGACTTTC
CASSSVTGANVLTF
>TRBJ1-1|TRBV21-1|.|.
TGTGCCAGCAGCAAAAAGGAGGGGAACACTGAAGCTTTCTTT
CASSKKEGNTEAFF
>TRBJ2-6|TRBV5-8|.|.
TGTGCCAGCAGCTTTTCAGTTTCCTCTGGGGCCAACGTCCTGACTTTC
CASSFSVSSGANVLTF
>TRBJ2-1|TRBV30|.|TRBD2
TGTGCCGGTACTAGCGGGGGGGCCTACAATGAGCAGTTCTTC
CAGTSGGAYNEQFF
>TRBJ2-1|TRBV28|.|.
TGTGCCAGCAGTGTGAGATCAGTCGTCAATGAGCAGTTCTTC
CASSVRSVVNEQFF
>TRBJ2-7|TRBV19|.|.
TGTGCCAGTAGTATAACCAGGAGCTCCTACGAGCAGTACTTC
CASSITRSSYEQYF
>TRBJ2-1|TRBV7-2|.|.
TGTGCCAGCAGCACCAGGGTGGGAATCAACGCAATGGGTGAGCAGTTCTTC
CASSTRVGINAMGEQFF
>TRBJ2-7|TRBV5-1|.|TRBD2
TGCGCCAGCAGCTTAGCGGGGGGCCCCTACGAGCAGTACTTC
CASSLAGGPYEQYF
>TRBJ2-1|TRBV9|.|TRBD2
TGTGCCAGCAGCGTAGGCCCTAGCGGGGGGGCCTACAATGAGCAGTTCTTC
CASSVGPSGGAYNEQFF
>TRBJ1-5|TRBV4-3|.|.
TGCGCCAGCAGCCAAGGGGTGGCGAGTAAGCAGCCCCAGCATTTT
CASSQGVASKQPQHF
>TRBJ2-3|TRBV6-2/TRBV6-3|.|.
TGTGCCAGCAGTTCGGGACTCCTCACAGATACGCAGTATTTT
CASSSGLLTDTQYF
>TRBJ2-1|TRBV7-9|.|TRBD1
TGTGCCAGCAACGGACAGGCCCACTACAATGAGCAGTTCTTC
CASNGQAHYNEQFF
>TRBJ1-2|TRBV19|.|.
TGTGCCAGTACCATCGGACGTCCAGTATATGGCTACACCTTC
CASTIGRPVYGYTF
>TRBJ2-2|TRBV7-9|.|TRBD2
TGTGCCAGCAGCTTAATCCCTCGGACTAGCGGACCCCACGGGGAGCTGTTTTTT
CASSLIPRTSGPHGELFF
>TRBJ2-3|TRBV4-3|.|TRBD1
TGCGCCAGCAGCCAAGACGGGACAGGGGCGACTAGCACAGATACGCAGTATTTT
CASSQDGTGATSTDTQYF
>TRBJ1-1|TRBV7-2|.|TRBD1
TGTGCCAGCAGCTCCGGCCCCAGGGGGTCTGAAGCTTTCTTT
CASSSGPRGSEAFF
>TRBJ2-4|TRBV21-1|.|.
TGTGCCAGCAGCAAAGATCAAGGAGATCTAGCCAAAAACATTCAGTACTTC
CASSKDQGDLAKNIQYF
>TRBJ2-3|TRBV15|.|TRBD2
TGTGCCACCAGCAGAGGGACTAGCGGAAACACAGATACGCAGTATTTT
CATSRGTSGNTDTQYF
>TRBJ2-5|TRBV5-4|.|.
TGTGCCAGCAGCTCAGGGACCCTAGAGGAGACCCAGTACTTC
CASSSGTLEETQYF
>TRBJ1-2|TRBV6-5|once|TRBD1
TGTGCCAGCAGCCAGGGACAGGACTATCGCTACACCTTC
CASSQGQDYRYTF
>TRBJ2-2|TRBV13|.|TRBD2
TGTGCCAGCAGCCCCCCCGTTGCGGGAGTAAAAGGGAACACCGGGGAGCTGTTTTTT
CASSPPVAGVKGNTGELFF
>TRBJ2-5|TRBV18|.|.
TGTGCCAGCTCATCAACAGCGCAAGAGACCCAGTACTTC
CASSSTAQETQYF
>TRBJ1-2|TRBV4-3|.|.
TGCGCCAGCAGCCAAGTACCAGGAGGGGGCTACACCTTC
CASSQVPGGGYTF
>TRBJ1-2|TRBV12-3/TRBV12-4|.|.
TGTGCCAGCAGTTTAGCGCAGAGAGGCTACACCTTC
CASSLAQRGYTF
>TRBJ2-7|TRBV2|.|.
TGTGCCAGCAGTGAAGCTAGCGGTACCTACGAGCAGTACTTC
CASSEASGTYEQYF
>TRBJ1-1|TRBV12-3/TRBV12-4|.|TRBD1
TGTGCCAGCAGTTTAACCGGGACAGGGTATGCTTTCTTT
CASSLTGTGYAFF
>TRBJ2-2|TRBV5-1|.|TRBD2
TGCGCCAGCAGCTTATCTAGCGGGATGGCCGGGGAGCTGTTTTTT
CASSLSSGMAGELFF
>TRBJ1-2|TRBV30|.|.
TGTGCCTGGAGTATTCCGGGCACCCCTGACTATGGCTACACCTTC
CAWSIPGTPDYGYTF
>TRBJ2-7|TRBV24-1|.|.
TGTGCCAAGGAGGGGTACAGCTCCTACGAGCAGTACTTC
CAKEGYSSYEQYF
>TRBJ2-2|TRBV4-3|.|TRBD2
TGCGCCAGCAGCCGCCCACCATTTGCGGGGGAAGACACCGGGGAGCTGTTTTTT
CASSRPPFAGEDTGELFF
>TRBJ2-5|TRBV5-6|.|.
TGTGCCAGCAGCTTCGGGAGTCGGGAGACCCAGTACTTC
CASSFGSRETQYF
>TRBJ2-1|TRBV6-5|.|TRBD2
TGTGCCAGCAGAGTTAGCGGGAGTCGCAATGAGCAGTTCTTC
CASRVSGSRNEQFF
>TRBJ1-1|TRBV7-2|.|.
TGTGCCAGCAGCTTAGCGATCCTATCTGACACTGAAGCTTTCTTT
CASSLAILSDTEAFF
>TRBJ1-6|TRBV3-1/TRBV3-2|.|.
TGTGCCAGCAGCCTCGGGGATTCACCCCTCCACTTT
CASSLGDSPLHF